These 28 T cell receptor beta chains were all obtained from the same sample, sequenced in a study of cytomegalovirus exposure and HLA in healthy donors. Primers included in the PCR were 60 Vbeta and 13 Jbeta primers. Assay used: immunoSEQ multiplex PCR; TCRdb lists only in-frame clones, some missing. There are more than 80,000 clones in the sample; about 78% occur only once, and roughly 3.9% lies in the top ten. Sequences were obtained from PBMCs. The receptors here all came from a woman between 40 and 55 years old in good health and CMV-seropositive.

The CDR3 sequence is CSVEWLTPIKNEQFF. Here the CDR3 DNA reads TGCAGCGTTGAATGGTTGACACCGATTAAGAATGAGCAGTTCTTC. The chain couples TRBV29-1 to TRBJ2-1, with D unclear. Germline CDR1 is SQVTM and CDR2 is ANQGSEA. This CDR3 region has 15 residues. V lost 2 bases to trimming and J lost 7 bases, with 18 bases between them.

This chain uses TRBV5-4 with TRBJ1-2; D may be TRBD1 (6 bases). CDR1 is SGHNT, CDR2 YYREEE, per germline (reference sequence). V gave up 0 bases and J gave up 7 bases, with 13 bases separating them. This CDR3 spans 14 amino acids. CDR3 sequence reads: CASSLVGGLGGYTF. As DNA, the CDR3 is TGTGCCAGCAGCTTGGTGGGGGGGCTAGGTGGCTACACCTTC. The entire variable domain, with the rest obtained from reference TRBV5-4 and TRBJ1-2, is as follows: ETGVTQSPTHLIKTRGQQVTLRCSSQSGHNTVSWYQQALGQGPQFIFQYYREEENGRGNFPPRFSGLQFPNYSSELNVNALELDDSALYLCASSLVGGLGGYTFGSGTRLTVV.

Many counts were recorded for this clone. The V call is TRBV2, the J call TRBJ2-3; TRBD1 is a possible D gene (6 bases). There are 16 residues in the CDR3. Trimming left V 0 bases short and J 2 bases short, with 12 bases between. From germline, CDR1 is SNHLY and CDR2 FYNNEI. CDR3 sequence reads: CASSEAQGGPTDTQYF. The CDR3 nucleotides read TGTGCCAGCAGTGAAGCGCAAGGGGGACCCACAGATACGCAGTATTTT.

This clone appeared a single time. This chain joins TRBV5-1 and TRBJ2-1; 7 bases match TRBD2. Germline CDR1 is SGHRS and CDR2 is YFSETQ. CDR3 length: 15 residues. V shed 0 bases and J 5 bases; nucleotides not matched to a gene: 5. This CDR3 reads CASSLGSGGHNEQFF. Written as DNA, the CDR3 is TGCGCCAGCAGCTTGGGGTCGGGAGGCCACAATGAGCAGTTCTTC.

The chain combines TRBV18 with TRBJ2-6, with 7 bases that match TRBD1. There are 17 residues in the CDR3. Per germline, CDR1 KGHSH and CDR2 LQKENI. The trim removed 5 bases at V and 0 bases at J, leaving 7 bases unmatched. The CDR3 coding sequence is TGTGCCAGCTCAACGGGACAGCAGAGCTCTGGGGCCAACGTCCTGACTTTC. Protein product: CASSTGQQSSGANVLTF.

J is TRBJ2-1 and V is TRBV27; weak D call: TRBD1 (5 bases). CDR3 length: 13 residues. Trimming left V 4 bases short and J 5 bases short, with 9 bases between. Germline lookup yields CDR1 MNHEY and CDR2 SMNVEV (reference sequence). The DNA for the CDR3 is TGTGCCAGCAGTTATACCAGGGACAATGAGCAGTTCTTC. Translated: CASSYTRDNEQFF.

The V and J genes are TRBV2 and TRBJ2-7; 7 bases match TRBD2. The CDR3 loop spans 13 amino acids. Germline values: CDR1 SNHLY, CDR2 FYNNEI. V dropped 8 bases and J dropped 3; count of bases not matched to a gene: 7. This chain's CDR3 is CASGQGGYYEQYF. DNA for the CDR3: TGTGCCAGCGGGCAGGGAGGGTACTACGAGCAGTACTTC. The variable domain in full, completed from reference TRBV2 and TRBJ2-7, reads EPEVTQTPSHQVTQMGQEVILRCVPISNHLYFYWYRQILGQKVEFLVSFYNNEISEKSEIFDDQFSVERPDGSNFTLKIRSTKLEDSAMYFCASGQGGYYEQYFGPGTRLTVT.

This chain connects TRBV15 to TRBJ1-4; 9 bases align to TRBD1. This CDR3 is built from 15 residues. Germline-derived CDR1 and CDR2 are LNHNV and YYDKDF (reference sequence). Germline trimming cut 1 base from V and 4 bases from J; bases unmatched to any gene: 1. This CDR3 reads CATSRGDRDNEKLFF. CDR3 nucleotide sequence: TGTGCCACCAGCAGAGGGGACAGGGATAATGAAAAACTGTTTTTT. Using reference TRBV15 and TRBJ1-4 for the parts outside the CDR3, the full variable domain is DAMVIQNPRYQVTQFGKPVTLSCSQTLNHNVMYWYQQKSSQAPKLLFHYYDKDFNNEADTPDNFQSRRPNTSFCFLDIRSPGLGDTAMYLCATSRGDRDNEKLFFGSGTQLSVL.

This rearrangement joins TRBV28 to TRBJ1-2; 11 bases are shared with TRBD1. CDR3 length equals 13 residues. Germline lookup yields CDR1 MDHEN and CDR2 SYDVKM. With 6 bases clipped from V and 7 bases from J, the junction kept 4 bases outside the gene matches. CDR3 loop: CASSAGQGGGYTF. DNA of the CDR3: TGTGCCAGCAGCGCGGGACAGGGGGGTGGCTACACCTTC.

J is TRBJ2-3 and V is TRBV4-1; 9 bases align to TRBD2. The germline gives CDR1 MGHRA, CDR2 YSYEKL. The CDR3 is 21 amino acids. The V gene end was trimmed by 0 bases and the J gene end by 2 bases; junction bases not matched to a gene: 18. CDR3 coding DNA: TGCGCCAGCAGCCAAGATTGGGCTAGCGGGACCATAACCACCTCCACAGATACGCAGTATTTT. Its protein is CASSQDWASGTITTSTDTQYF.

The chain couples TRBV7-6 to TRBJ2-1; 13 bases fit TRBD2. CDR1 and CDR2 from the germline V gene are SGHVS and FNYEAQ. This CDR3 spans 16 amino acids. V dropped 1 base and J dropped 7; count of bases not matched to a gene: 4. Here the CDR3 DNA reads TGTGCCAGCAGCTTAGGACTAGCGGGAGGTCAGAATGAGCAGTTCTTC. It specifies CASSLGLAGGQNEQFF.

This sequence joins TRBV10-3 and TRBJ2-5, with a possible D match to TRBD1 (6 bases). The J call is in doubt because the DNA end fits TRBJ2-7 better. The CDR3 length is 16 residues. Looked up from germline, CDR1 is ENHRY and CDR2 is SYGVKD. CDR3 DNA: TGTGCCATCAGGAGGGGAGAGAGGGACAACTCCTACGAGCAGTACTTC. Translating it yields CAIRRGERDNSYEQYF.

V gene TRBV5-1 combines with J gene TRBJ2-5; 7 nucleotides align to TRBD1. Germline CDR1 SGHRS, CDR2 YFSETQ. V shed 3 bases, J shed 5 bases, and the junction held 10 bases outside the gene matches. CDR3 length equals 15 residues. CDR3 in DNA: TGCGCCAGCAGCTACGGGTCAGGGGGATCCGAGACCCAGTACTTC. Translating it yields CASSYGSGGSETQYF.

The chain couples TRBV30 to TRBJ2-2; the match to TRBD2 covers 7 bases. Germline assignment: CDR1 GTSNPN and CDR2 SVGIG (reference sequence). V was clipped by 2 bases and J by 3 bases; unmatched bases: 3. The CDR3 spans 14 residues. CDR3 protein: CAWSWGGYTGELFF. The CDR3 bases are TGTGCCTGGAGTTGGGGGGGTTACACCGGGGAGCTGTTTTTT.

The gene calls are TRBV30 and TRBJ2-1; 8 positions match TRBD2. The V gene's germline CDR1 is GTSNPN and CDR2 SVGIG (reference sequence). The CDR3 loop spans 13 amino acids. V shed 2 bases, J shed 8 bases, and the junction held 5 bases outside the gene matches. The CDR3 reads CAWSSGRSDEQFF. CDR3 nucleotides: TGTGCCTGGAGTAGCGGGAGAAGCGATGAGCAGTTCTTC.

This chain connects TRBV19 to TRBJ2-7, with a possible D match to TRBD2 (6 bases). Germline CDR1 reads LNHDA; CDR2 reads SQIVND (reference sequence). Trimming removed 6 bases from V and 2 bases from J, with 14 bases in between. CDR3 size: 14 residues. The CDR3 bases are TGTGCCAGTAGCCCCTGGGACTCGCCCTACGAGCAGTACTTC. It codes for CASSPWDSPYEQYF.

The chain joins TRBV6-1 to TRBJ2-5; 9 bases map to TRBD2. Trimming took 8 bases from V and 4 from J; bases not matched to a gene: 2. Germline V gene data show CDR1 as MNHNS and CDR2 as SASEGT. The CDR3 sequence is 12 residues long. The CDR3 protein is CASELAGETQYF. DNA for the CDR3: TGTGCCAGCGAACTAGCGGGAGAGACCCAGTACTTC.

This clone was seen more than once but under ten times. The genes are TRBV4-1 and TRBJ2-1, with 10 nucleotides matching TRBD2. The CDR3 runs to 17 residues. Germline V gives CDR1 MGHRA, CDR2 YSYEKL. With V trimmed by 2 bases and J by 4 bases, 8 bases remained unmatched. The CDR3 protein is CASSQSGLAASYNEQFF. The CDR3 DNA reads TGCGCCAGCAGCCAATCAGGACTAGCGGCCTCTTACAATGAGCAGTTCTTC.

The chain joins TRBV7-6 to TRBJ2-1, with D hard to call. Germline V CDR1 and CDR2: SGHVS, FNYEAQ. The CDR3 has 13 amino acids. V dropped 1 base and J dropped 9 bases, with 10 bases sitting between them. The CDR3 protein is CASSLGASGEQFF. The CDR3 DNA follows: TGTGCCAGCAGCTTAGGGGCCTCTGGTGAGCAGTTCTTC.

This chain joins TRBV11-3 and TRBJ2-7, with 9 bases lining up with TRBD2. CDR1 SGHNT and CDR2 YENEEA come from the germline V gene. The J segment lost 0 bases and the V segment lost 6 bases, leaving 6 bases of the junction unmatched. This CDR3 has 15 amino acids. The CDR3 reads CASRGKGLASYEQYF. The CDR3 nucleotides are TGTGCCAGCAGGGGTAAGGGACTAGCCTCCTACGAGCAGTACTTC. The whole variable domain, remainder taken from reference TRBV11-3 and TRBJ2-7, is EAGVVQSPRYKIIEKKQPVAFWCNPISGHNTLYWYLQNLGQGPELLIRYENEEAVDDSQLPKDRFSAERLKGVDSTLKIQPAELGDSAVYLCASRGKGLASYEQYFGPGTRLTVT.

This sequence joins TRBV15 and TRBJ2-3; 8 nucleotides agree with TRBD1. J gave up 3 bases and V 0 bases, and 2 bases lay outside the gene matches. Germline V gene lookup returns CDR1 LNHNV and CDR2 YYDKDF (reference sequence). The CDR3 covers 15 residues. The CDR3 loop is CATSRDGQGTDTQYF. CDR3 nucleotide sequence: TGTGCCACCAGCAGAGACGGACAGGGAACAGATACGCAGTATTTT. Variable domain in full (rest from reference TRBV15 and TRBJ2-3): DAMVIQNPRYQVTQFGKPVTLSCSQTLNHNVMYWYQQKSSQAPKLLFHYYDKDFNNEADTPDNFQSRRPNTSFCFLDIRSPGLGDTAMYLCATSRDGQGTDTQYFGPGTRLTVL.

The chain has TRBV7-6 and TRBJ2-5, with TRBD2 as a possible D gene (5 bases). Trimming took 7 bases from V and 5 from J, leaving 11 bases between them. This CDR3 contains 12 residues. Germline CDR1 SGHVS, CDR2 FNYEAQ. The CDR3, as DNA: TGTGCCAGCACCACTAGTTTGGAGACCCAGTACTTC. Translating gives CASTTSLETQYF. Full variable domain (outside the CDR3, taken from reference TRBV7-6 and TRBJ2-5): GAGVSQSPRYKVTKRGQDVALRCDPISGHVSLYWYRQALGQGPEFLTYFNYEAQQDKSGLPNDRFSAERPEGSISTLTIQRTEQRDSAMYRCASTTSLETQYFGPGTRLLVL.

The J gene is TRBJ1-4, the V gene TRBV10-1; unclear D gene. V was trimmed by 1 base and J by 6 bases, leaving 6 bases between them. The germline V gene has CDR1 WNHNN and CDR2 SYGVQD (reference sequence). The CDR3 is made up of 13 amino acids. CDR3 sequence: CASSEFGDEKLFF. The DNA of the CDR3 is TGCGCCAGCAGTGAGTTCGGGGATGAAAAACTGTTTTTT.

V and J are TRBV6-1 and TRBJ2-1; TRBD2 might be the D (6 bases). The V and J ends lost 11 bases and 2 bases respectively, with 16 bases between them. Germline V gene sequence: CDR1 MNHNS, CDR2 SASEGT. The CDR3 consists of 14 residues. CDR3 in amino acids: CAGDSGGAYNEQFF. The CDR3 coding sequence is TGTGCCGGAGATAGCGGAGGGGCCTACAATGAGCAGTTCTTC.

The chain recombines TRBV5-1 with TRBJ2-1; D unresolved. V shed 0 bases and J shed 0 bases, with 10 bases lying between them. CDR3 length: 16 amino acids. Germline assignment: CDR1 SGHRS and CDR2 YFSETQ. The DNA for the CDR3 is TGCGCCAGCAGCTTGGTTCGGTCAAGCTCCTACAATGAGCAGTTCTTC. Protein sequence: CASSLVRSSSYNEQFF.

Here the CDR3 DNA reads TGTGCCAGCAGCCAGGGACAGGGGTTGGGTAGCAATGGCTACACCTTC. Translation: CASSQGQGLGSNGYTF. The rearrangement joins TRBV7-2 to TRBJ1-2; the match to TRBD1 covers 10 bases. V shed 5 bases and J 6 bases; nucleotides not matched to a gene: 12. Germline V gene lookup returns CDR1 SGHTA and CDR2 FQGNSA. CDR3 length: 16 amino acids.

The chain links TRBV2 to TRBJ2-1, with 7 bases identical to TRBD2. V lost 2 bases and J lost 7; bases outside the gene matches: 2. This CDR3 contains 13 residues. Germline V lookup: CDR1 SNHLY, CDR2 FYNNEI. The CDR3 bases are TGTGCCAGCAGTGAAATCGGGGGGAATGAGCAGTTCTTC. Protein: CASSEIGGNEQFF.

This clone appeared a few times. This sequence joins TRBV6-1 and TRBJ1-1; D may be TRBD1 (5 bases). Germline V gene data show CDR1 as MNHNS and CDR2 as SASEGT. The V and J ends lost 3 bases and 4 bases respectively, with 9 bases between them. The CDR3 totals 13 residues. The CDR3 DNA follows: TGTGCCAGCAGTGACAGGGCCGGCACTGAAGCTTTCTTT. It codes for CASSDRAGTEAFF.